The T cell receptor beta chain under discussion was sequenced for a study of shared clonotypes between healthy human individuals. Concerning this clone itself: The same CDR3 also results from other DNA sequences found in this sample.

Per the authors' pipeline: Filtering of immunoSEQ junctional sequences could not match full-length read filtering. Produced via immunoSEQ multiplex PCR; TCRdb's table is partial and in-frame only. That table furnishes V, J and clone size, whereas the DNA furnished D and trimming. The profile shows over 2 million clones, about nine tenths of them singletons. The TCR sequence derives from a man younger than 35 in good health. Some clones in this sample may be carry-over from other donors' samples. Sequencing was done on a sample of naive CD4+ T cells from PBMCs. Regarding subset: CD45RA+ positively selected.

CDR3 protein: CASSVDGGTYNEQFF. The CDR3 nucleotides are TGTGCCAGCAGCGTAGACGGCGGAACCTACAATGAGCAGTTCTTC. The V and J genes are TRBV9 and TRBJ2-1; D gene unclear. Trimming took 0 bases from V and 2 from J, leaving 9 bases between them. The CDR3 contains 15 residues. Germline-derived CDR1 and CDR2 are SGDLS and YYNGEE.